The rows below give T cell receptor beta chains drawn from one sample of a study of CD4 and CD8 cells across lung adenocarcinoma regions. TCRdb analysed the PCR reads with MiXCR anew, one entry per CDR3 protein. The sample has under 7,000 distinct CDR3 sequences, around two thirds seen once. Sequencing was carried out using CD4+ T cells from the center of a lung tumor. Source of these receptors: a female donor with lung adenocarcinoma. The CD4 and CD8 labels of this study may be unreliable. CDR3s include the opening cysteine and the closing phenylalanine or tryptophan. A D gene is named only where the DNA matches it firmly. The size entry is marked missing in some rows and otherwise reads once, few, many or a size class.

V,D,size,J,DNA,CDR3
TRBV6-1,TRBD2,-,TRBJ2-5,TGTGCCAGCACTCCAAGCGGGGGGCTTGAGACCCAGTACTTC,CASTPSGGLETQYF
TRBV6-1,-,few,TRBJ2-7,TGTGCCAGCAGTGTAAGACTCGGGGAGCTCGAGCAGTACTTC,CASSVRLGELEQYF
TRBV11-3,TRBD2,-,TRBJ2-1,TGTGCCAGCAGCTTGGGACTAAACAATGAGCAGTTCTTC,CASSLGLNNEQFF
TRBV6-1,TRBD1,-,TRBJ2-5,TGTGCCAGCAGTCAAAACAGGGGGTACCAAGAGACCCAGTACTTC,CASSQNRGYQETQYF
TRBV12-3/TRBV12-4,-,-,TRBJ1-3,TGTGCCAGCGGGGACACCCGGTCTGGAAACACCATATATTTT,CASGDTRSGNTIYF
TRBV6-1,-,-,TRBJ1-2,TGTGCCAGCAGCGAGGTGGGGTATGCTTATGGCTACACCTTC,CASSEVGYAYGYTF
TRBV6-5,TRBD2,-,TRBJ2-7,TGTGCCAGCAGTTACTCGGCTAGCGGGACCTCCTACGAGCAGTACTTC,CASSYSASGTSYEQYF
TRBV5-4,TRBD2,-,TRBJ2-1,TGTGCCAGCAGCGGCGGGACTAGCGGAACCTACAATGAGCAGTTCTTC,CASSGGTSGTYNEQFF
TRBV6-1,-,few,TRBJ1-2,TGTGCCAGCAGTGAAGCGGGGGGCTATGGCTACACCTTC,CASSEAGGYGYTF
TRBV6-1,TRBD2,few,TRBJ2-7,TGTGCCAGCTATAGCGGGGGGCATACCTACGAGCAGTACTTC,CASYSGGHTYEQYF
TRBV6-5,TRBD1,-,TRBJ2-1,TGTGCCAGCAGTTCTACTCGTGGTGGGACAGGGTTCAATGAGCAGTTCTTC,CASSSTRGGTGFNEQFF
TRBV3-1,-,-,TRBJ2-1,TGTGCCACCCGAGGCCCAGCGGGACAGACTTACAATGAGCAGTTCTTC,CATRGPAGQTYNEQFF
TRBV6-1,-,-,TRBJ2-7,TGTGCCAGCAGCCCGACTAACCGCTACGAGCAGTACTTC,CASSPTNRYEQYF
TRBV3-1,-,few,TRBJ2-1,TGTGCCAGCAGCCAAGGGTCCAATCAAGGGGGATTCAGTGAGCAGTTCTTC,CASSQGSNQGGFSEQFF
TRBV4-1,-,-,TRBJ2-1,TGCGCCAGCAGCCCGGACTATACCAACTACAATGAGCAGTTCTTC,CASSPDYTNYNEQFF
TRBV12-3/TRBV12-4,TRBD1,-,TRBJ1-6,TGTGCCAGCGGGGCCTCGGGGACAGGGGCTTCACCCCTCCACTTT,CASGASGTGASPLHF
TRBV11-2,TRBD1,-,TRBJ2-7,TGTGCCAGCAGCGTAACAGGGGGCAGGTACGAGCAGTACTTC,CASSVTGGRYEQYF
TRBV6-1,-,once,TRBJ2-1,TGTGCCAGCAGGGCAGATGAGCAGTTTTTC,CASRADEQFF
TRBV6-1,-,medium-sized,TRBJ2-5,TGTGCCAGCAGAAGGGACGGCCAAGAGACCCAGTACTTC,CASRRDGQETQYF
TRBV12-3/TRBV12-4,-,-,TRBJ1-6,TGTGCCAGCAGTTTAAGCGAGGGGGGACCCCTCCACTTT,CASSLSEGGPLHF
TRBV7-8,-,-,TRBJ2-1,TGTGCCAGCAGCAGACGACAAGGGACCTCCTACAATGAGCAGTTCTTC,CASSRRQGTSYNEQFF
TRBV6-5,-,-,TRBJ2-7,TGTGCCAGCAGTTATTCGGGGACGCCCTCCTACGAGCAGTACTTC,CASSYSGTPSYEQYF
TRBV6-1,-,-,TRBJ1-2,TGTGCCAGCAGTGAAGCGGGTCAGGGGCCCTATGGCTACACCTTC,CASSEAGQGPYGYTF
TRBV12-5,TRBD1,-,TRBJ2-3,TGTGCTAGTGGCTCCATGACAGGGGCAGATACGCAGTATTTT,CASGSMTGADTQYF
TRBV10-1,-,-,TRBJ2-7,TGCGCCAGCACCCCGGCGTGGGCGAAACGTCTCAAAGATACGCAGTACTTC,CASTPAWAKRLKDTQYF
TRBV27,-,-,TRBJ2-7,TGTGCCAGCAACCCTCCGGGACAATCCTACGAGCAGTACTTC,CASNPPGQSYEQYF
TRBV11-3,TRBD2,-,TRBJ2-2,TGTGCCAGCAGCTCCGGGGGGATCTCGAACACCGGGGAGCTGTTTTTT,CASSSGGISNTGELFF
TRBV6-1,-,-,TRBJ2-7,TGTGCCAGCAGTGACCAGGGTTTAGGCGAGCAGTACTTC,CASSDQGLGEQYF
TRBV6-1,-,medium-sized,TRBJ2-3,TGTGCCAGCAGTGTTAGGACAGCTTCTAGCACAGATACGCAGTATTTT,CASSVRTASSTDTQYF
TRBV6-5,-,-,TRBJ1-1,TGTGCCAGCAGTTTTCTCGCGCAGGGCCACACGAACACTGAAGCTTTCTTT,CASSFLAQGHTNTEAFF
TRBV28,-,-,TRBJ2-2,TGTGCCAGCAGTTCGAACACCGGGGAGCTGTTTTTT,CASSSNTGELFF
TRBV12-3/TRBV12-4,TRBD2,few,TRBJ2-7,TGTGCCAGCAGTCCTAGCGGGGCCTCCTACAATGAGCAGTACTTC,CASSPSGASYNEQYF
TRBV7-9,-,few,TRBJ2-1,TGTGCCAGCAGCTCTGGAGGGGAGAATGAGCAGTTCTTC,CASSSGGENEQFF
TRBV6-1,TRBD2,-,TRBJ2-3,TGTGCCAGCCGGGGGAGAGGGGCGGGAGACCCAGATACGCAGTATTTT,CASRGRGAGDPDTQYF
TRBV6-1,TRBD1,few,TRBJ2-7,TGTGCCAGCAGTGTATACAGGGGCGCCTACGAGCAGTACTTC,CASSVYRGAYEQYF
TRBV27,TRBD2,-,TRBJ2-5,TGTGCCACGGGGTCGGGACTAGCGAGAGAGACCCAGTACTTC,CATGSGLARETQYF
TRBV7-2,TRBD2,-,TRBJ2-4,TGTGCCAGCAGCGTCCCGGGGGGGGGAGCCAAAGACACTCAGTACTTC,CASSVPGGGAKDTQYF
TRBV6-1,-,-,TRBJ2-2,TGTGCCAGCAGTGCCTTTTCGGGAGCGTCCGGGGAGCTGTTTTTT,CASSAFSGASGELFF
TRBV6-1,-,-,TRBJ1-1,TGTGCCAGCAGTGAATTCCTTCCGCCTGAAGCTTTCTTT,CASSEFLPPEAFF
TRBV7-2,TRBD1,few,TRBJ2-1,TGTGCCAGCAGCCCGTGGGACAGGGGTAACAATGAGCAGTTCTTC,CASSPWDRGNNEQFF
TRBV11-2,-,-,TRBJ1-1,TGTGCCAGCAGCTTAGAATTCGGGAAAATGAACACTGAAGCTTTCTTT,CASSLEFGKMNTEAFF
TRBV7-2,-,large,TRBJ2-1,TGTGCCAGCAGCCTTGACGGAACCCGACGGAATGAGCAGTTCTTC,CASSLDGTRRNEQFF
TRBV7-2,TRBD2,-,TRBJ2-2,TGTGCCAGCAGCCAGGGTAGCGGGGCCTACGGGGAGCTGTTTTTT,CASSQGSGAYGELFF
TRBV5-1,-,-,TRBJ1-2,TGCGCCAGCAGCTTTGACATGACACACTATGGCTACACCTTC,CASSFDMTHYGYTF
TRBV6-1,TRBD2,-,TRBJ2-2,TGTGCCAGCAGCAGGACTAGCTGGGGCACCGGGGAGCTGTTTTTT,CASSRTSWGTGELFF
TRBV7-2,TRBD2,-,TRBJ2-7,TGTGCCAGCAGCGGAGGACTAGCGGGAGTTAGCGAGCAGTACTTC,CASSGGLAGVSEQYF
TRBV6-1,TRBD2,-,TRBJ2-4,TGTGCCAGCACCCGGACTATGGGACTAGCGGGAGGGGGCAAAGAGATTCAGTACTTC,CASTRTMGLAGGGKEIQYF
TRBV6-1,-,-,TRBJ2-6,TGTGCCAGCAGTGAGGGGTTGGGCGCCAAAGACACTCAGTACTTT,CASSEGLGAKDTQYF
TRBV6-4,-,-,TRBJ2-3,TGTGCCAGCAGACCCGGACCATTCACAGATACGCAGTATTTT,CASRPGPFTDTQYF
TRBV7-2,TRBD2,-,TRBJ2-1,TGTGCCAGCAGCTCCGACCGTAGCGGGGGGCATCGGTTCTTC,CASSSDRSGGHRFF
TRBV6-1,TRBD1,once,TRBJ2-3,TGTGCCAGCAGTGGGCACAGGGGTAGCGCAGATACGCAGTATTTT,CASSGHRGSADTQYF
TRBV6-1,TRBD2,few,TRBJ2-5,TGTGCCAGCAGTGTGACTAGCGGGAGTGCAGCCCAGTACTTC,CASSVTSGSAAQYF